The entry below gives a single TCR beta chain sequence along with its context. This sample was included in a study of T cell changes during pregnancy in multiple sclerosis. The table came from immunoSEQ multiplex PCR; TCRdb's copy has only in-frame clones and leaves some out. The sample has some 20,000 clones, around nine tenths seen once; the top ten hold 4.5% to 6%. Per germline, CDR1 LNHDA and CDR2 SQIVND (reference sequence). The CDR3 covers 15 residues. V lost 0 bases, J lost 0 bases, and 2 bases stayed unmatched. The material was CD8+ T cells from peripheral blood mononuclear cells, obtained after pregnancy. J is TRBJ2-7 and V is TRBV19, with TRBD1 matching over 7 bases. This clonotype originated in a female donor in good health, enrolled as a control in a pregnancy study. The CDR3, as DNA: TGTGCCAGTAGTATAGATCGGGACAGCTCCTACGAGCAGTACTTC. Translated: CASSIDRDSSYEQYF.